This T cell receptor (beta chain) was identified during a study of PD-1 blockade in classical Hodgkin lymphoma. Repertoires were generated with immunoSEQ multiplex PCR, while TCRdb's copy carries only in-frame clones and drops some. The sample lists roughly 32,000 clones; roughly 94% were seen once. For this clone: Its antigen is unidentified.

Findings and limits, study-wide: TCR diversity at baseline was reported to be reduced in newly diagnosed patients relative to healthy donors.

Time point described: newly diagnosed, previously untreated cHL patient sample. PBMCs from untreated, newly diagnosed classical Hodgkin lymphoma were comparison samples. The CDR3 runs 14 residues. Trimming took 5 bases from V and 2 from J, leaving 10 bases between them. The germline V gene has CDR1 SGDLS and CDR2 YYNGEE. The sample consisted of peripheral blood mononuclear cells (PBMCs). This sequence originates from a human donor with classical Hodgkin lymphoma. The rearrangement joins TRBV9 to TRBJ2-2; TRBD1 is a possible D gene (6 bases). CDR3 protein: CASSLQGNTGELFF. CDR3 nucleotides: TGTGCCAGCAGTCTACAGGGAAACACCGGGGAGCTGTTTTTT.